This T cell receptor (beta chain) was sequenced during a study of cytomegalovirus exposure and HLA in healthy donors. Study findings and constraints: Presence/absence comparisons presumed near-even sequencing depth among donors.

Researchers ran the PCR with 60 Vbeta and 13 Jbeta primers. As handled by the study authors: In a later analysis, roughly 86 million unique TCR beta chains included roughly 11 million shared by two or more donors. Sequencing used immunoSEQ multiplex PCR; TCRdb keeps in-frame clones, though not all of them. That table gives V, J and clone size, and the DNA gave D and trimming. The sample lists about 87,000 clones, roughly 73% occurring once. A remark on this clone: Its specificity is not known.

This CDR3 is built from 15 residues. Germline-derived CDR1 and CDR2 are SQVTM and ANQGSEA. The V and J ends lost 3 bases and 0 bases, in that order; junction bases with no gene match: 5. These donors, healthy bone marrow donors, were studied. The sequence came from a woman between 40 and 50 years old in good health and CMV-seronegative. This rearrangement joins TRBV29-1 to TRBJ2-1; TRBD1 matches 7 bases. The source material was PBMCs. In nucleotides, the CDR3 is TGCAGCGTTGACCCCTGGGACAGCTCCTACAATGAGCAGTTCTTC. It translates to CSVDPWDSSYNEQFF.